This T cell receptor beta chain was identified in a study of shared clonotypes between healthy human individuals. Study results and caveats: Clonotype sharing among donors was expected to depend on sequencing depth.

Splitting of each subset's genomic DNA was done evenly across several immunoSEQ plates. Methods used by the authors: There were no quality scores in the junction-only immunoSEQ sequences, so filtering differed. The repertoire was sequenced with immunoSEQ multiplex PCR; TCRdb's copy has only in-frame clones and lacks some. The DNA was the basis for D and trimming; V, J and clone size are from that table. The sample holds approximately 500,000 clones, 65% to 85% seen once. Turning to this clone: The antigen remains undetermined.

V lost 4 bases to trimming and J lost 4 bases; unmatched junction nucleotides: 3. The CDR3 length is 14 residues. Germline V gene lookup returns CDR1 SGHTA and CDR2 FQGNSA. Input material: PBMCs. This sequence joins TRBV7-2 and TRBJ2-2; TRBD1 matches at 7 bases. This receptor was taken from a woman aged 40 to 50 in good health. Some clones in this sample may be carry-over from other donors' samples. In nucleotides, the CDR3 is TGTGCCAGCAGCTCCAGACAGGGCACCGGGGAGCTGTTTTTT. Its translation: CASSSRQGTGELFF.